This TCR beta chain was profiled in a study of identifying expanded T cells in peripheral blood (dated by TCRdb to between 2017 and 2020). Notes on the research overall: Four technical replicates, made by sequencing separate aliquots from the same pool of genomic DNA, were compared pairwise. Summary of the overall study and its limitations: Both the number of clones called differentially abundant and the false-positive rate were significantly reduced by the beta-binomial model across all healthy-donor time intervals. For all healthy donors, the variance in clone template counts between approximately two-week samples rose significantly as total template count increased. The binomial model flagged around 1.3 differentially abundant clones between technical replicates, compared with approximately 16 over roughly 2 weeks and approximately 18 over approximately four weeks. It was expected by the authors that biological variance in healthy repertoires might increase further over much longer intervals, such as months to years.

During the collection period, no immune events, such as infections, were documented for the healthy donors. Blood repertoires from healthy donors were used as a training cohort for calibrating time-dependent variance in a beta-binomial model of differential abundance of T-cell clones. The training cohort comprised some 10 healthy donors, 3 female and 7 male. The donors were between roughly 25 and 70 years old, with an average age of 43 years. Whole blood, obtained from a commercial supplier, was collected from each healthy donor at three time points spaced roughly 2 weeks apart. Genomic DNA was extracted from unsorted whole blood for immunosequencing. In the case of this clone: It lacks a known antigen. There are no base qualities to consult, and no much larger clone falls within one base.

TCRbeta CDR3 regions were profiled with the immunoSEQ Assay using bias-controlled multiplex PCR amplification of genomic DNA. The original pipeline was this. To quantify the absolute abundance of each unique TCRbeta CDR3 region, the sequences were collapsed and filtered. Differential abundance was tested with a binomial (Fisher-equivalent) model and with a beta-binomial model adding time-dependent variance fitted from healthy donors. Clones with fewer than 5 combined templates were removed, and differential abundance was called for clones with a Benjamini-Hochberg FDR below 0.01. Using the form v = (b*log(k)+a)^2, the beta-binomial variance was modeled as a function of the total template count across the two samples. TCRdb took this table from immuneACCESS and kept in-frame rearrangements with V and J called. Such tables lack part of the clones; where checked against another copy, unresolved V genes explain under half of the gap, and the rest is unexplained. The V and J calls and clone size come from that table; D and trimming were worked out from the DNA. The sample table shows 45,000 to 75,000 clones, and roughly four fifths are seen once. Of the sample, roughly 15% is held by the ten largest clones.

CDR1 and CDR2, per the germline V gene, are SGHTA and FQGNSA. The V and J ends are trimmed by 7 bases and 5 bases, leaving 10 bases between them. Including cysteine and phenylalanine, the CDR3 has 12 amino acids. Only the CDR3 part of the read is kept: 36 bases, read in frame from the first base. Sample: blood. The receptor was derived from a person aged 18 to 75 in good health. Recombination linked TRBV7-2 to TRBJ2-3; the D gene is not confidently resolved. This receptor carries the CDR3 CASTIVGDTQYF. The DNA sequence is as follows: TGTGCCAGCACCATCGTAGGAGATACGCAGTATTTT.